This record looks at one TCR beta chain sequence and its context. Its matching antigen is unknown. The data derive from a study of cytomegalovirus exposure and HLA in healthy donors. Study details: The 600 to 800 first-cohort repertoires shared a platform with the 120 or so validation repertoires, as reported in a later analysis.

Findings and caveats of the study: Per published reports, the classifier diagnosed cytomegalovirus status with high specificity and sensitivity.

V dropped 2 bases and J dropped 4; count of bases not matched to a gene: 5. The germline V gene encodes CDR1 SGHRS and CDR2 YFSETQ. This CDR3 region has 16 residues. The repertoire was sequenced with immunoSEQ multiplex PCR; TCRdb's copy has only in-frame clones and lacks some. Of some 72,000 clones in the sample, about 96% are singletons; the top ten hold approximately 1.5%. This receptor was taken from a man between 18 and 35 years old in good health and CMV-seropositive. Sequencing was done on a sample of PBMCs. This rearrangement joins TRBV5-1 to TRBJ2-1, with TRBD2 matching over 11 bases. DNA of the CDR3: TGCGCCAGCAGCTTACCGGGACTAGCGGAATACAATGAGCAGTTCTTC. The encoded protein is CASSLPGLAEYNEQFF.